This T cell receptor (beta chain) was documented in a study of T cells in localized non-small cell lung cancer. The method was immunoSEQ multiplex PCR; TCRdb's version includes in-frame clones alone and lacks a portion of them. The sample lists around 140,000 clones, roughly 90% occurring once. The TCR sequence derives from a female donor over 55 with stage I lung adenocarcinoma. The input for sequencing was peripheral blood, taken before any cancer treatment.

CDR3 protein: CASSYRQGTGNEQFF. CDR3 sequence (DNA): TGTGCCAGCAGCTACCGACAGGGCACGGGCAATGAGCAGTTCTTC. The J gene is TRBJ2-1, the V gene TRBV14, with 7 bases fitting TRBD1. This CDR3 has 15 amino acids. Germline V gives CDR1 SGHDN, CDR2 FVKESK. The ends lost 5 bases at V and 6 bases at J; junction bases unmatched: 10.